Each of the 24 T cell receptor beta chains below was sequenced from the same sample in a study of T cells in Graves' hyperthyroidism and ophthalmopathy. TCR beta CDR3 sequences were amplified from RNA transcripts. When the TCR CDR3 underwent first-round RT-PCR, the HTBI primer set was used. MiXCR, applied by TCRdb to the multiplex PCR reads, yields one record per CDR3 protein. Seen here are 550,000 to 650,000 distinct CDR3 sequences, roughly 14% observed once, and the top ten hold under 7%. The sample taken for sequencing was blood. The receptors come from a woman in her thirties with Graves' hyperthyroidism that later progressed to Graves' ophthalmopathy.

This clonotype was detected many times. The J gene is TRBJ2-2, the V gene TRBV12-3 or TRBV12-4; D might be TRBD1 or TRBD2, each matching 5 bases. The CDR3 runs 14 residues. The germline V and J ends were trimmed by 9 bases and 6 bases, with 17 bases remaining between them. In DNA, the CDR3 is TGTGCCAGTACCCCCGCGGGCAGGGCCGGGGAGCTGTTTTTT. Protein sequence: CASTPAGRAGELFF.

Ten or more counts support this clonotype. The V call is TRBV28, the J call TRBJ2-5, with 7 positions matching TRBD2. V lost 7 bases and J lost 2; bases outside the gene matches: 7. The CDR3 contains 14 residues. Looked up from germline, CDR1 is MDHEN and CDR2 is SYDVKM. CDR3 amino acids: CASMLPAGQETQYF. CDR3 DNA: TGTGCCAGCATGTTACCAGCGGGGCAAGAGACCCAGTACTTC.

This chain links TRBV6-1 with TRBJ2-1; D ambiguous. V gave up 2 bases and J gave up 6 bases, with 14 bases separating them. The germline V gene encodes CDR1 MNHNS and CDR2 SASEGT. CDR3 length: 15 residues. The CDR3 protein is CASSEQSSLGNEQFF. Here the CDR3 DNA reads TGTGCCAGCAGTGAACAGTCCTCCCTGGGCAATGAGCAGTTCTTC.

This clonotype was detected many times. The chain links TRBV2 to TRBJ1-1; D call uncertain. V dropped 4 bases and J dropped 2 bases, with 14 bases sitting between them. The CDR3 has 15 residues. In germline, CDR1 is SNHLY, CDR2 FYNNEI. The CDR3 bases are TGTGCCAGCAGTGGGCTTTTGGGGAGCAACACTGAAGCTTTCTTT. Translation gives CASSGLLGSNTEAFF.

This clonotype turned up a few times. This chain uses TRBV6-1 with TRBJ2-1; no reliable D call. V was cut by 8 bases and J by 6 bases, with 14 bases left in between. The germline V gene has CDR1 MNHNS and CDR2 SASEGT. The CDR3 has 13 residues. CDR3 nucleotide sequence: TGTGCCAGCCATCCCGGTACGAGCAATGAGCAGTTCTTC. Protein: CASHPGTSNEQFF.

The CDR3 spells CASSFTGADTGELFF. CDR3 nucleotide sequence: TGTGCCAGCAGCTTCACAGGGGCGGACACCGGGGAGCTGTTTTTT. The gene calls are TRBV7-9 and TRBJ2-2, with 7 bases fitting TRBD1. V gave up 3 bases and J gave up 3 bases; unmatched junction bases: 4. CDR1 and CDR2 from the germline V gene are SEHNR and FQNEAQ (reference sequence). This CDR3 region has 15 residues.

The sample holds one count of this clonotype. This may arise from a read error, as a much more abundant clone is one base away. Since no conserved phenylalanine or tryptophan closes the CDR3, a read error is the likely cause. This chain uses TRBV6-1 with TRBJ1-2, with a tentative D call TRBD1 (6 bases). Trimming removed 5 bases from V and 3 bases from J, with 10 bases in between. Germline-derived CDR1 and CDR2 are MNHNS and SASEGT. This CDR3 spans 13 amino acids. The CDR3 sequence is CASSRRTDYGYTL. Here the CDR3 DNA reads TGTGCCAGCAGTCGCCGGACAGACTATGGCTACACCCTC.

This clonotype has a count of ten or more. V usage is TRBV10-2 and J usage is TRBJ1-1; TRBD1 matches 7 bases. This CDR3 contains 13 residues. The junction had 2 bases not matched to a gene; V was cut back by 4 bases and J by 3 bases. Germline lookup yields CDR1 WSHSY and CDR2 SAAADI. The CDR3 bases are TGCGCCAGCAGTGGGGGACAGTACACTGAAGCTTTCTTT. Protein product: CASSGGQYTEAFF.

The chain's CDR3 is CASSAPSGSEDTQYF. CDR3 in DNA: TGTGCCAGCAGCGCACCTAGCGGGAGTGAAGATACGCAGTATTTT. The chain recombines TRBV9 with TRBJ2-3; 10 positions match TRBD2. The germline V gene encodes CDR1 SGDLS and CDR2 YYNGEE. The CDR3 sequence is 15 residues long. V shed 3 bases and J 5 bases; nucleotides not matched to a gene: 6.

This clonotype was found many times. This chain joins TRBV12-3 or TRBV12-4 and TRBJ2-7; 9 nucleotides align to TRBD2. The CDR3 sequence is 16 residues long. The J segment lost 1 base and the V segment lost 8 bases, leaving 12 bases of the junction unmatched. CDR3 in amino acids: CASSNFGLAGSYEQYF. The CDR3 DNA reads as TGTGCCAGCTCGAACTTCGGGCTAGCGGGATCCTACGAGCAGTACTTC.

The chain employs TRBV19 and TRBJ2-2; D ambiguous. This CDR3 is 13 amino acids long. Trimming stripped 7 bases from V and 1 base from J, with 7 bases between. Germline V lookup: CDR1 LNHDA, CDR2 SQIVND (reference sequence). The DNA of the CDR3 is TGTGCCAGTAAGTCGCTGAACACCGGGGAGCTGTTTTTT. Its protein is CASKSLNTGELFF. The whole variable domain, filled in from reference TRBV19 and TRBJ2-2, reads DGGITQSPKYLFRKEGQNVTLSCEQNLNHDAMYWYRQDPGQGLRLIYYSQIVNDFQKGDIAEGYSVSREKKESFPLTVTSAQKNPTAFYLCASKSLNTGELFFGEGSRLTVL.

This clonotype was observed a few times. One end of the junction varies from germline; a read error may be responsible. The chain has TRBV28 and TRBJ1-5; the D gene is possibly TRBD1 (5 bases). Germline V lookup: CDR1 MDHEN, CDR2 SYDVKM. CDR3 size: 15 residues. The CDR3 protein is CASCLGGTSNQPQHF. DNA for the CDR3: TGTGCCAGCTGTTTAGGTGGGACCAGCAATCAGCCCCAGCATTTT.

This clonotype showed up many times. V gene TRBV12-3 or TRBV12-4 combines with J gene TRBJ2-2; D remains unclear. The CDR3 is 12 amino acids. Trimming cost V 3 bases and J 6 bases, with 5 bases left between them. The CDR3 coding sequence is TGTGCCAGCAGTTTTGAGGCCGGGGAGCTGTTTTTT. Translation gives CASSFEAGELFF.

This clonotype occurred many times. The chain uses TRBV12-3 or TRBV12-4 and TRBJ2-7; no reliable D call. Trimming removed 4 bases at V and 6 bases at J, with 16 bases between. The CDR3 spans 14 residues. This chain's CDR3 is CASSSTGGRSEQYF. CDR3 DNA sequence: TGTGCCAGCAGTTCCACCGGCGGACGATCCGAGCAGTACTTC.

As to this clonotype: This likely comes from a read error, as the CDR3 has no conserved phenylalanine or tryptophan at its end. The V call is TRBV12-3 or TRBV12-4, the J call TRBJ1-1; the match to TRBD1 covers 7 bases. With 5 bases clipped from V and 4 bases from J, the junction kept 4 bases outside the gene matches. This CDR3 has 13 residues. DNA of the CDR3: TGTGCCAGCAGTAACAGGGGCGGCACTGAAGCTTTCCTT. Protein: CASSNRGGTEAFL.

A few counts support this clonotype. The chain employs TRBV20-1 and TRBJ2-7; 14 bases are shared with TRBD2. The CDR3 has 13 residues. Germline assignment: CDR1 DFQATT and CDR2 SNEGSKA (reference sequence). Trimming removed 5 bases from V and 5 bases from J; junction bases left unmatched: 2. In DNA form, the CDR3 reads TGCAGTGCTGGGACTAGCGGGAGCCACGAGCAGTACTTC. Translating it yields CSAGTSGSHEQYF.

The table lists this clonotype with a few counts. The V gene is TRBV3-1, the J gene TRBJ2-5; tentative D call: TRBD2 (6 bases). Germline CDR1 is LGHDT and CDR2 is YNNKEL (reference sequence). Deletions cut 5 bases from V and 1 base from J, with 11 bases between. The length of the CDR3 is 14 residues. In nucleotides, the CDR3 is TGTGCCAGCAGCTCCGGGGGATCCCAAGAGACCCAGTACTTC. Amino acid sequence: CASSSGGSQETQYF.

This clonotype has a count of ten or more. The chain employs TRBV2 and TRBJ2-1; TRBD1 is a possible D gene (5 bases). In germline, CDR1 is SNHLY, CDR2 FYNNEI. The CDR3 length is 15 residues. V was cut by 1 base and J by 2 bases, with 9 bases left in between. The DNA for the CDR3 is TGTGCCAGCAGTGAAGGGGGCCTTACCTACAATGAGCAGTTCTTC. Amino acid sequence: CASSEGGLTYNEQFF.

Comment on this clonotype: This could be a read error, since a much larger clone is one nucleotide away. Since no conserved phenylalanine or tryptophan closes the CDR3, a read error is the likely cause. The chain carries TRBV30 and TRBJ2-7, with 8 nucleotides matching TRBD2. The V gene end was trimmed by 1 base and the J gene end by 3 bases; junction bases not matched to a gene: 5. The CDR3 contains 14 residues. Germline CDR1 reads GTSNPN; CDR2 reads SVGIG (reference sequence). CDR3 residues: CAWSGVSGVYEQYL. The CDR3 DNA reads TGTGCCTGGAGTGGTGTTAGCGGGGTCTACGAGCAGTACCTC.

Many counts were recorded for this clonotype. This CDR3 is CASSYSGGGMNTEAFF. CDR3 DNA: TGTGCCAGCAGTTACTCCGGGGGCGGGATGAACACTGAAGCTTTCTTT. The chain combines TRBV6-5 with TRBJ1-1; TRBD1 might be the D (6 bases). The CDR3 runs to 16 residues. V dropped 0 bases and J dropped 0 bases, with 11 bases sitting between them. CDR1 and CDR2 (germline): MNHEY, SVGAGI.

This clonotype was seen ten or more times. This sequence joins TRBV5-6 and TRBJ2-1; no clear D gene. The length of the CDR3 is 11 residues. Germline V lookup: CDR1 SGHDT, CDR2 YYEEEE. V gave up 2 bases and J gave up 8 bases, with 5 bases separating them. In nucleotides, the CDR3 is TGTGCCAGCAGCTTTTCCGATGAGCAGTTCTTC. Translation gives CASSFSDEQFF.

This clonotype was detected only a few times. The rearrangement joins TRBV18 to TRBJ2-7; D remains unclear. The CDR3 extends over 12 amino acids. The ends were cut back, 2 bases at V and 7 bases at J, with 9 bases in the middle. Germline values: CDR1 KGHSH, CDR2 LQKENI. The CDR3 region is CASSPSGEEQYF. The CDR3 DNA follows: TGTGCCAGCTCACCATCAGGCGAGGAGCAGTACTTC.

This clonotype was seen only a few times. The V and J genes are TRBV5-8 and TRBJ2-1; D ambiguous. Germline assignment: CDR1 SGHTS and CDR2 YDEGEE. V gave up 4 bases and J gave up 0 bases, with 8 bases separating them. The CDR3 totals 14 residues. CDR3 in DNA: TGTGCCAGCAGCAAGGTTATCTCCTACAATGAGCAGTTCTTC. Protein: CASSKVISYNEQFF.

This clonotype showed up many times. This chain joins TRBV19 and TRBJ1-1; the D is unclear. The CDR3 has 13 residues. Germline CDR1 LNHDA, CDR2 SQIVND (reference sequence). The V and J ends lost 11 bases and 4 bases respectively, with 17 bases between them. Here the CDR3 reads CASGFGEATEAFF. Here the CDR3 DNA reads TGTGCCTCCGGGTTCGGGGAGGCCACTGAAGCTTTCTTT. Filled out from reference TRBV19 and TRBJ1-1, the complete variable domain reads DGGITQSPKYLFRKEGQNVTLSCEQNLNHDAMYWYRQDPGQGLRLIYYSQIVNDFQKGDIAEGYSVSREKKESFPLTVTSAQKNPTAFYLCASGFGEATEAFFGQGTRLTVV.